What follows are 2 T cell receptor beta chains derived from one specimen sequenced in a study of shared clonotypes between healthy human individuals. Using immunoSEQ multiplex PCR, the repertoire was profiled, and TCRdb retains in-frame clones only, with some absent. The top ten clones hold approximately 0.5% of a sample with more than 1 million clones, approximately 80% of them seen once. Sequencing input: memory CD4+ T cells from PBMCs. Indicated subset: CD45RA-negative fraction. These receptors came from a man between 18 and 29 years old in good health. Some clones in this sample may be carry-over from other donors' samples.

CDR3 coding DNA: TGTGCCAGCAGCTACCTAGCGGGGAGCACAGATACGCAGTATTTT. Protein: CASSYLAGSTDTQYF. This rearrangement joins TRBV7-2 to TRBJ2-3; 9 nucleotides align to TRBD2. The V and J ends lost 4 bases and 0 bases, in that order; junction bases with no gene match: 2. The CDR3 runs to 15 residues. Germline V gene data show CDR1 as SGHTA and CDR2 as FQGNSA.

The rearrangement uses TRBV6-5 and TRBJ1-6; D gene unclear. CDR3 length equals 13 residues. With 7 bases removed from V and 8 bases from J, the gap between germline ends came to 12 bases. Per germline, CDR1 MNHEY and CDR2 SVGAGI. Here the CDR3 DNA reads TGTGCCAGCACCTTGGCCTCGGATTCACCCCTCCACTTT. Residues: CASTLASDSPLHF.